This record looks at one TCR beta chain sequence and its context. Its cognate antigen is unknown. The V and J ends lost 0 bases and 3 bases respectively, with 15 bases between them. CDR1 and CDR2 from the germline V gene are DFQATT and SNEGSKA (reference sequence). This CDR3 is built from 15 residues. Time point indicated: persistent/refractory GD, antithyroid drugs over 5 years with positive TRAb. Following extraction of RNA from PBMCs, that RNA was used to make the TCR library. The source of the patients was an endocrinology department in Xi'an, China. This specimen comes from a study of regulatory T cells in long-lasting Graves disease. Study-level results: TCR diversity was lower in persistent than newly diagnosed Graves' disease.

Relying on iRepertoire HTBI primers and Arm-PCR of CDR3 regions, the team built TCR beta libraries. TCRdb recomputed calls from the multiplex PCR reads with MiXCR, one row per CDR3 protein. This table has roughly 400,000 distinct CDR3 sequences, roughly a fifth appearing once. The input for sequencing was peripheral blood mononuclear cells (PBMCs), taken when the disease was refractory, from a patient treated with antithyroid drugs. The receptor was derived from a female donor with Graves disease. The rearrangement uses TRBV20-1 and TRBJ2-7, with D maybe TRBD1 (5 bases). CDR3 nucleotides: TGCAGTGCTAGAGATGAGAGGACACCTTTCTACGAGCAGTACTTC. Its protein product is CSARDERTPFYEQYF.